This T cell receptor beta chain was retrieved from a study of naive and memory T cell subsets (dated by TCRdb to 2016 to 2017). About the full investigation: The study applied an open-source, UMI-based TCR alpha and beta sequencing pipeline to sorted naive and memory peripheral blood T cell subsets. The results of the functional CMV T cell responses matched the IgG serology results in every case. RNA was DNase-treated and reverse transcribed with TCR constant-region primers, mostly using SuperScript III. General conclusions and limits of the study: In both CD4 and CD8 cells, going from naive through CM, EM and EMRA, the Gini index went up while Shannon and inverse Simpson diversity went down. The repertoire findings for the naive and memory subsets could not be validated against a ground truth because none was available. Following error correction, more than 95% of naive TCR sequences occurred only once, which made naive abundance distributions much steeper than those of memory subsets. A clonotype was defined as a single alpha or beta chain sequence rather than as a paired alpha/beta receptor. The abundance of TCRs followed a power law with an exponent that differed between naive and memory subsets yet stayed consistent across the three individuals. RNA-based TCR counts may be influenced by expression changes linked to T cell activation and differentiation. A few larger clonotypes were found in naive repertoires, especially CD8, and these larger clonotypes were possibly memory cells re-expressing CD45RA.

Notes on this clonotype: This clone's antigen is unknown. Per-nucleotide qualities are absent, and no much larger clonotype sits a single base away.

The germline ends are 16 bases apart after V is trimmed by 4 bases and J by 0 bases. CDR1 and CDR2, per the germline V gene, are KGHSH and LQKENI. The CDR3, cysteine through phenylalanine, is 16 amino acids long. CDR3 DNA is the only sequence kept; it has 48 bases, read in frame from the first base. Library method: UMI-ligation and nested PCR. To cover both TRBC1 and TRBC2, the beta constant-region primer consisted of an equimolar mix of two oligonucleotides. Four rounds of PCR were used to amplify ligated cDNA, with nested alpha and beta constant-region primers being used together with the SP2 primer. T4 RNA ligase 1 ligated a single-stranded oligonucleotide carrying the SP2 primer and a 12-nucleotide UMI to the cDNA 3' end. Incubation of the ligation reaction lasted about 19-24 hours at 16 degrees C. PCR2 was typically performed as a SYBR Green qPCR and was stopped at a predetermined threshold so that over-amplification was prevented. Agencourt AMPure XP magnetic beads were used for all purifications after the first. Library amounts were measured by Qubit and library quality was assessed on a TapeStation, where the main peak was expected at around 650 bp. Pooled libraries were sequenced on an Illumina MiSeq using v2 2x251 paired-end kits, and typically roughly 1-2.1 million reads were obtained per sample. Each sample library was pooled at approximately 4 nM, and roughly 5-7.5% PhiX was included to improve cluster recognition. On the study's bioinformatics: Using tag matching that tolerated one base-pair mismatch, Decombinator assigned V and J genes to FASTQ reads that had been processed by Demultiplexor. UMIs were used by Collapsinator to correct both sequencing errors and frequency errors arising from PCR heterogeneity. TCRs were translated and CDR3s were extracted from the conserved cysteine to the FGXG phenylalanine by CDR3Translator, with non-productive sequences being flagged. Repertoires were subsampled to equal numbers of UMI-defined TCRs before Gini, Shannon entropy and inverse Simpson indices were calculated. Within the linear range, a power law was fitted by maximum likelihood to the distributions of clonotype abundance. Similar UMI counts, unique TCR numbers and clonal distributions were obtained with the pipeline and with MIGEC on one naive CD8 sample. In one analysis, naive TCRs that were also found in any memory subset of the same donor were excluded from the naive repertoire. Repertoires were searched for approximately 7,000 CMV-associated CDR3 sequences compiled from VDJdb and a published dataset. The public reads were run again by TCRdb, first through fastp at Q25 and then through MiXCR, and only productive beta chains were kept. Each entry merges the rows of one CDR3 protein and shows their most common DNA and genes. What appears here as the V and J calls and clone size reflects TCRdb's work, not the paper's. The sample includes 99,000 or so distinct CDR3 sequences, with 14% observed a single time. About 3% of the sample goes to the ten largest clones.

Separate amplification of TCR alpha and beta chain libraries was performed from the second PCR step onward. CMV status of each donor was established by measuring IFNgamma production from CD4+ T cells after fresh PBMCs were stimulated overnight with CMV viral lysate. Using Miltenyi beads, CD4 T cells were first positively selected, and CD8 T cells were then positively selected from the CD4-negative fraction. After staining for CD3, CD4, CD8, CD45RA, CD27 and a live/dead dye, cells were sorted on a BD Aria II into four subsets based on CD45RA and CD27. Blood came from a few healthy volunteers, each fractionated into CD4 and CD8 T cells and then into four differentiation subsets. About 110 ml of peripheral blood was drawn per donor, and PBMC were isolated by Ficoll-Paque PLUS density-gradient centrifugation. The sorted cells were lysed in RLT buffer, after which RNA was extracted using a Qiagen RNeasy kit and kept at -80 degrees C.

Sequencing was carried out using naive CD8+ T cells from blood. The meaning of the sample's cell subset or site label: naive T cells, CD45RA high CD27+. The rearranged segments are TRBV18 and TRBJ2-7; a weak D assignment points to TRBD2 (5 bases agree). This clonotype originated in a human donor in good health. The encoded CDR3 is CASSREKRYPSYEQYF. In nucleotides, the sequence is TGTGCCAGCTCACGCGAAAAGCGGTACCCCTCCTACGAGCAGTACTTC.